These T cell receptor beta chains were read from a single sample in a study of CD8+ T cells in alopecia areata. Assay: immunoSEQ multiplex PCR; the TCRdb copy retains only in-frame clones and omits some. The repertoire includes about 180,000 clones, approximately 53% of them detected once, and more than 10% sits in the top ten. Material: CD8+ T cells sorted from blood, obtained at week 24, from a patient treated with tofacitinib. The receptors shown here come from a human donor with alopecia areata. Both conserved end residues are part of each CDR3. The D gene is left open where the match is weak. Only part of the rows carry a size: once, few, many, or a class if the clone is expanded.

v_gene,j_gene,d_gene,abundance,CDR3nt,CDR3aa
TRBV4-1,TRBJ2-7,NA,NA,TGCGCCAGCAGCCAAACAAGGGGTGCAGCCTACGAGCAGTACTTC,CASSQTRGAAYEQYF
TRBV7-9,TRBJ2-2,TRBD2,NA,TGTGCCAGCAGCTCAACAGCGGGGGGGCTCACCGGGGAGCTGTTTTTT,CASSSTAGGLTGELFF
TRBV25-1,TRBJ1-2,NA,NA,TGTGCCAGCACCTCCCCGGGCACCTACTATGGCTACACCTTC,CASTSPGTYYGYTF
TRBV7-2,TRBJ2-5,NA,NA,TGTGCCAGCAGCTTAGACCACACAGAGACCCAGTACTTC,CASSLDHTETQYF
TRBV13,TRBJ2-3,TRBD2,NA,TGTGCCACCAGTTTGGGGGGGAGGACAGATACGCAGTATTTT,CATSLGGRTDTQYF
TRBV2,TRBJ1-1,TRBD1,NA,TGTGCCAGCATAGGGACAGGGGGTACTGAAGCTTTCTTT,CASIGTGGTEAFF
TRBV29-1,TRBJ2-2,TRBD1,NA,TGCAGCGTCGTCAGGGGGTTCGGGGAGCTGTTTTTT,CSVVRGFGELFF
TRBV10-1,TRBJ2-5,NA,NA,TGCGCCAGATTGAGTGGGATCCAAGAGACCCAGTACTTC,CARLSGIQETQYF
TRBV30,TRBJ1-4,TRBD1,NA,TGTGCCTGGAGTTCCGTCTTGGGGGGACAGGGACGAGAAAAACTGTTTTTT,CAWSSVLGGQGREKLFF
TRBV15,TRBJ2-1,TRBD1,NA,TGTGCCACCAGCAGAGAGGGGACAGGGATCGATGAGCAGTTCTTC,CATSREGTGIDEQFF
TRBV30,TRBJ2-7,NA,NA,TGTGCCTGGATCTCGGGGGCTGAGCAGTACTTC,CAWISGAEQYF
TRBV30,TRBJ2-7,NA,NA,TGTGCCTGGAGTGACAGCTCCTACGAGCAGTACTTC,CAWSDSSYEQYF
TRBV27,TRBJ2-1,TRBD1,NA,TGTGCCAGCAGTCCCTCGGGACAGGGCTACAATGAGCAGTTCTTC,CASSPSGQGYNEQFF
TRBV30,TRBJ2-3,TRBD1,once,TGTGCCTGGAGCGAGACAGGGGGCACAGATACGCAGTATTTT,CAWSETGGTDTQYF
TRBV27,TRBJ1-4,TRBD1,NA,TGTGCCAGCAGTACCCCGACAGGGGGAGGTGAAAAACTGTTTTTT,CASSTPTGGGEKLFF
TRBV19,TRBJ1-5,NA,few,TGTGCCAGTAGTAACGGTAACAATCAGCCCCAGCATTTT,CASSNGNNQPQHF
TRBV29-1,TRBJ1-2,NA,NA,TGCAACGCGAAGACACGTTATGGCTACACCTTC,CNAKTRYGYTF
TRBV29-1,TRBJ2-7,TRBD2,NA,TGCAGCGCGACGGGACTAGCGGGGGCTATCTACGAGCAGTACTTC,CSATGLAGAIYEQYF
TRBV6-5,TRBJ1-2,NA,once,TGTGCCAGCAGTTACTCGATAGGGAGCCTTAACTATGGCTACACCTTC,CASSYSIGSLNYGYTF
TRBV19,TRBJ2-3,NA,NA,TGTGCCAGTTACCAAAGGGGTGCAGATACGCAGTATTTT,CASYQRGADTQYF
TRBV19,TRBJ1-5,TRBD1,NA,TGTGCCAGCTCGACAGGGATCAATCAGCCCCAGCATTTT,CASSTGINQPQHF
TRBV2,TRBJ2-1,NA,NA,TGTGCCAGCAGGTACAATGAGCAGTTCTTC,CASRYNEQFF
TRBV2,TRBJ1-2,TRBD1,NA,TGTGCCAGCAGTGAAGCGCGGGACAGAAACAATGGCTACACCTTC,CASSEARDRNNGYTF
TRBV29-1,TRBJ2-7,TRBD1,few,TGCAGCGTAGACGACCCTCAGGGGGCTTACGAGCAGTACTTC,CSVDDPQGAYEQYF
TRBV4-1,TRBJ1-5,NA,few,TGCGCCAGCAGCCAAGATCCAAGTACAGGGCGGCAGCCCCAGCATTTT,CASSQDPSTGRQPQHF
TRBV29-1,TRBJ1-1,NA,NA,TGCAGCGTTGAAACAGCGGTTAACACTGAAGCTTTCTTT,CSVETAVNTEAFF
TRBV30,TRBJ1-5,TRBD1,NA,TGTGCCTGGAGCCACGACAGGGATCAGCCCCAGCATTTT,CAWSHDRDQPQHF
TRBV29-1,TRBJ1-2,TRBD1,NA,TGCAGCGTTGAGGGAACAGGGGATCACACCTTC,CSVEGTGDHTF
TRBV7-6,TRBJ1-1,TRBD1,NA,TGTGCCAGCAGCACGGGACAGGGCGGCACTGAAGCTTTCTTT,CASSTGQGGTEAFF
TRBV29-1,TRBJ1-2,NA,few,TGCAGCGCACCCACAGCCAAAAGCTACACCTTC,CSAPTAKSYTF
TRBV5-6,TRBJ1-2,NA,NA,TGTGCCAGCAGCTTGTCCCGACCGGGAGGCTACACCTTC,CASSLSRPGGYTF
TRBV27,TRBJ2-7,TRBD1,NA,TGTGCCAGCAGTTTTGGACAGGGCTTCGAGCAGTACTTC,CASSFGQGFEQYF
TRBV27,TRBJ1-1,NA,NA,TGTGCCAGCGTGGAGGGAACTGAAGCTTTCTTT,CASVEGTEAFF
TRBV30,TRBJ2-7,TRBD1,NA,TGTGCCTGGAGTGTCGGGACAGGGAGCTCCTACGAGCAGTACTTC,CAWSVGTGSSYEQYF
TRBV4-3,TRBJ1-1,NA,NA,TGCGCCAGCAGCCAAGATGGGCGTACTGAAGCTTTCTTT,CASSQDGRTEAFF
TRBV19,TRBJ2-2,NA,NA,TGTGCCAGTAGCGACCGGATGGAGAACACCGGGGAGCTGTTTTTT,CASSDRMENTGELFF
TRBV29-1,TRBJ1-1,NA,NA,TGCAGCGTTGTAGGGGGAGGGAACACTGAAGCTTTCTTT,CSVVGGGNTEAFF
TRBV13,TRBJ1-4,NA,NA,TGTGCCAGCAGCTTCTATACGGACAGTTCGGATGAAAAACTGTTTTTT,CASSFYTDSSDEKLFF
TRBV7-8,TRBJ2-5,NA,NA,TGTGCCAGCAGCTTAGGGAGGGGTGAGGCCCAAGAGACCCAGTACTTC,CASSLGRGEAQETQYF
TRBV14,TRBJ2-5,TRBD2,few,TGTGCCAGCAGCCAAGTTCCGAGCGGGGGCGGGACCCAGTACTTC,CASSQVPSGGGTQYF
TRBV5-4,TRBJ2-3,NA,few,TGTGCCAGCGGGACGAGCGCAGATACGCAGTATTTT,CASGTSADTQYF
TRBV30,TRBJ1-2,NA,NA,TGTGCCTGGACAGGGACTCTCTACTATGGCTACACCTTC,CAWTGTLYYGYTF
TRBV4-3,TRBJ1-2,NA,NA,TGCGCCAGCAGCCAATACTTTAAGGGGGGGGCGCATGGCTACACCTTC,CASSQYFKGGAHGYTF
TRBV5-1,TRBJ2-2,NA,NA,TGCGCCAGCAGGGGCACCGGGGAGCTGTTTTTT,CASRGTGELFF
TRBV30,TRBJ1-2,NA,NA,TGTGCCTGGAGTGTGTTGGGTTCGGATGGCTACACCTTC,CAWSVLGSDGYTF
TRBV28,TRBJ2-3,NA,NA,TGTGCCAGCAGCATAGGGGGGGCCGGCACAGATACGCAGTATTTT,CASSIGGAGTDTQYF
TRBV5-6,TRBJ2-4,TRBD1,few,TGTGCCAGCAGCCTCGACAGGGCGGGCAAAAACATTCAGTACTTC,CASSLDRAGKNIQYF
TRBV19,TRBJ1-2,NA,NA,TGTGCCAGTACAGACAACTATGGCTACACCTTC,CASTDNYGYTF
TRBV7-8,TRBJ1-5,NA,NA,TGTGCCAGCAGCTTTACGTTCGAGGGCAATCAGCCCCAGCATTTT,CASSFTFEGNQPQHF
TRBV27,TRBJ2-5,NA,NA,TGTGCCAGCAGTTTATCGCGGGGTTCGGAGACCCAGTACTTC,CASSLSRGSETQYF
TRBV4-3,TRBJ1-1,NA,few,TGCGCCAGCAGCCAAGCTCCGAACACTGAAGCTTTCTTT,CASSQAPNTEAFF
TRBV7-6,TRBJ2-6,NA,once,TGTGCCAGCAGCTTAAGAAGTGACGGACAGGGAGGGACTGGGGCCAACGTCCTGACTTTC,CASSLRSDGQGGTGANVLTF
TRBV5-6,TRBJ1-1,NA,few,TGTGCCAGCAGCTCCCAGAGAACCATGAACACTGAAGCTTTCTTT,CASSSQRTMNTEAFF